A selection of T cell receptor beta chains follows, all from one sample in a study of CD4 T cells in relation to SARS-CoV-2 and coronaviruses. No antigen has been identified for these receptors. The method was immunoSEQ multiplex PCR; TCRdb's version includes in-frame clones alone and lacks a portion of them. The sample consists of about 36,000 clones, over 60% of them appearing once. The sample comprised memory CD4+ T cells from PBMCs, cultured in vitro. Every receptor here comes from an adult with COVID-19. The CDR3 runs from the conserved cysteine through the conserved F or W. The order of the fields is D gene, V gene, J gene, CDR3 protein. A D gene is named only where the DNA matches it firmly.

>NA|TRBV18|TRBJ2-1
CASSPITGRNEQFF
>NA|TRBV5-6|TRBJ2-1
CASSSPGAWEAFYNEQFF
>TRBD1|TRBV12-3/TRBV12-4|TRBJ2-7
CASSPSGQVYEYF
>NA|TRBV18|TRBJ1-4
CASSPGRDNEKLFF
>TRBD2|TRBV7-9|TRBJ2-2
CASTYPPGLAGGTGELFF
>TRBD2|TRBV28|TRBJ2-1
CASSSSGSSYNEQFF
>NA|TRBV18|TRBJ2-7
CASSPAGAPYEQYF
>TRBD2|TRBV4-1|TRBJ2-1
CASSQEGLSTNEQFF
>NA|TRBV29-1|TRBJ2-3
CSVGGPVGRSTDTQYF
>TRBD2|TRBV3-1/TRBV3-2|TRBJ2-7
CASGWEGAYEQYF
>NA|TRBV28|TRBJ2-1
CASSFNEQFF
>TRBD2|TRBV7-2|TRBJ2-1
CASSLAAGVGNEQFF
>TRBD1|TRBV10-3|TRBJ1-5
CAISMGQGNQPQHF
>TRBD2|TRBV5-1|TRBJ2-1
CASVAVAGTESEQFF
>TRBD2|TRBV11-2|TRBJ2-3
CASSALASTDTQYF
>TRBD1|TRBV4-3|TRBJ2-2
CASSQGQGFPGELFF
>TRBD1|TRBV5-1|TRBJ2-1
CASSAGQGYNEQFF
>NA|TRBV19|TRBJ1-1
CASSIVGGTEAFF
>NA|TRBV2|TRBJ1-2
CASRNDGLFDPTF
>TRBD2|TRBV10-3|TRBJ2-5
CAISESTLAGRKTQYF
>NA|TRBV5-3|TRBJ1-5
CARSSPWGGNQPQHF
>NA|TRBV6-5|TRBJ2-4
CASSYSPAQNIQYF
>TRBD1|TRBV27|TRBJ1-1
CASISGQGDTEAFF
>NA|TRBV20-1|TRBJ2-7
CSASGTLGVGHSYEQYF
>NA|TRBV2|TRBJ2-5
CAGQRDLQETQYF
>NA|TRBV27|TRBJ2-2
CASSLSRGTTGELFF
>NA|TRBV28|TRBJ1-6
CASSFLVSVALHF
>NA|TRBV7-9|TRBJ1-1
CASSLTEIEAFF
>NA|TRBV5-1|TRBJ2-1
CASSFIKGGNEQFF
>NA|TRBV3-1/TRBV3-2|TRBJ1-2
CASSQVIDSEGYTF
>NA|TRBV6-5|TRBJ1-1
CASGGRNRLNTEAFF
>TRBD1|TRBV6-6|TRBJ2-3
CASSNAGQGADTQYF
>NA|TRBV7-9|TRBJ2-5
CASSLIGTPEETQYF
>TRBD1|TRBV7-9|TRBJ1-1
CASSLPPRGGTEAFF
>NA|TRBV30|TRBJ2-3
CAWSPYYTDTQYF
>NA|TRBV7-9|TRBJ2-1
CASSSEDRYNEQFF
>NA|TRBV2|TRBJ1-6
CASRLEDGSSPLHF
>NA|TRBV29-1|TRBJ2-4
CSVGVSGANIQYF
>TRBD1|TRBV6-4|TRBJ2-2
CASSESPGGTGELFF
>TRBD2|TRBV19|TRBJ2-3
CASSLAGDTQYF
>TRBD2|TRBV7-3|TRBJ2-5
CASSRLAQETQYF
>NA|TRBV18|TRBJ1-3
CASSPTADSGNTIYF